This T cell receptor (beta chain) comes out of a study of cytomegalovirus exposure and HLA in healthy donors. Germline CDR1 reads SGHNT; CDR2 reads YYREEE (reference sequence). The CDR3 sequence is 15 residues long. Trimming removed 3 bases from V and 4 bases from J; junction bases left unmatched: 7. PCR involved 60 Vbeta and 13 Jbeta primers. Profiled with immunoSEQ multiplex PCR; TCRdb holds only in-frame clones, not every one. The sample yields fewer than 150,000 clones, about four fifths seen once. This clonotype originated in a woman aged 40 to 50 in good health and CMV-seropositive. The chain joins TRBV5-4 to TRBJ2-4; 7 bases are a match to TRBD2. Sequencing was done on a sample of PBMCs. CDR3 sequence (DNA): TGTGCCAGCAGCTCGGCGGGGGAGTCGAAAAACATTCAGTACTTC. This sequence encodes CASSSAGESKNIQYF.